This T cell receptor beta chain was profiled in a study of cytomegalovirus exposure and HLA in healthy donors. Looked up from germline, CDR1 is SGHRS and CDR2 is YFSETQ. CDR3 length equals 14 residues. 60 Vbeta and 13 Jbeta primers were used in PCR. Some clones are missing from TCRdb's copy, which holds only in-frame ones; the method was immunoSEQ multiplex PCR. The table gives 50,000 or so clones; the top ten clones make up approximately 2.1% of it. Note on this clone: Its antigen is currently unknown. The junction departs from the called germline gene at one end, perhaps through a read error.

General study findings and limits: Altogether, 150 or so TCR beta chains were recorded as cytomegalovirus-associated. The authors later found most CMV-associated TCR beta chains appeared HLA-restricted. A later analysis reported that several of the most significant clusters appeared to be linked to common viral pathogens, among them Epstein-Barr virus.

The clonotype originates from a woman under 30 in good health and CMV-seronegative. Sequencing was performed on PBMCs. This chain links TRBV5-1 with TRBJ2-5, with 8 bases lining up with TRBD2. CDR3 bases: TGCGCCAGCAGCCTACTAGCGGCCCAAGAGAACCAGTACTTC. Translated, it gives CASSLLAAQENQYF.